This T cell receptor (beta chain) was sequenced for a study of PD-L1 blockade in urothelial cancer. Overall study: Analyses used blood from 3 weeks (second dose) and 6 weeks after treatment start.

The sample holds one count of this clone. Profiled with immunoSEQ multiplex PCR; TCRdb holds only in-frame clones, not every one. Counted here are 90,000 to 120,000 clones, 91% occurring once; the ten biggest clones make up just over 0.9%. The input for sequencing was PBMCs, taken around atezolizumab (anti-PD-L1) treatment. This sequence was found in a woman of 80 years or more with urothelial cancer.

The DNA of the CDR3 is TGTGCCAGCAAGTCGGACTTAGCTCAAGAGCAGTACTTC. It yields the protein CASKSDLAQEQYF. V and J are TRBV27 and TRBJ2-7; a possible D gene is TRBD2 (5 bases). CDR1 MNHEY and CDR2 SMNVEV come from the germline V gene (reference sequence). The germline V and J ends were trimmed by 7 bases and 7 bases, with 17 bases remaining between them. The CDR3 extends over 13 amino acids.